One and the same sample provided the 32 T cell receptor beta chains below, sequenced in a study of shared clonotypes between healthy human individuals. Sequencing used immunoSEQ multiplex PCR; TCRdb keeps in-frame clones, though not all of them. The sample consists of approximately 460,000 clones, 75% to 80% of them appearing once. What was sequenced was PBMCs. All receptors derive from a woman in her forties in good health. Some clones in this sample may be carry-over from other donors' samples.

This clone was seen only a few times. This rearrangement joins TRBV7-9 to TRBJ2-6, with 10 bases lining up with TRBD2. V gave up 1 base and J gave up 0 bases; unmatched junction bases: 0. Germline V gene data show CDR1 as SEHNR and CDR2 as FQNEAQ (reference sequence). There are 17 residues in the CDR3. In DNA, the CDR3 is TGTGCCAGCAGCTTAGGGACTAGCGGCTCTGGGGCCAACGTCCTGACTTTC. This codes for CASSLGTSGSGANVLTF.

The gene calls are TRBV18 and TRBJ2-4; unclear D gene. Germline lookup yields CDR1 KGHSH and CDR2 LQKENI. The CDR3 loop spans 15 amino acids. Trimming left V 2 bases short and J 6 bases short, with 14 bases between. CDR3: CASSPSHGEGNIQYF. CDR3 DNA sequence: TGTGCCAGCTCACCAAGTCACGGCGAAGGAAACATTCAGTACTTC.

Regarding this clone: Possible read error: a much larger clone is one base away. The identical CDR3 is also encoded by other nucleotide sequences in the sample. The genes are TRBV10-3 and TRBJ2-5; TRBD2 aligns across 7 bases. The CDR3 has 14 residues. Trimming took 7 bases from V and 4 from J; bases not matched to a gene: 9. Germline CDR1 ENHRY, CDR2 SYGVKD. CDR3 bases: TGTGCCATCAAGGGAGGGCCTGGAGGAGAGACCCAGTACTTC. This encodes CAIKGGPGGETQYF.

This clone occurred a few times. This chain connects TRBV6-1 to TRBJ2-6; TRBD1 aligns across 7 bases. J was trimmed by 0 bases and V by 4 bases; bases with no gene match: 9. CDR3 length: 18 residues. CDR1 is MNHNS, CDR2 SASEGT, per germline. In DNA form, the CDR3 reads TGTGCCAGCAGTGTCACCGGGACAGCGAGCTCTGGGGCCAACGTCCTGACTTTC. As protein: CASSVTGTASSGANVLTF.

The chain joins TRBV30 to TRBJ1-5; D unclear. Trimming left V 4 bases short and J 2 bases short, with 9 bases between. Germline lookup yields CDR1 GTSNPN and CDR2 SVGIG (reference sequence). The CDR3 has 13 residues. The CDR3 sequence: CAWNPQGNQPQHF. CDR3 coding DNA: TGTGCCTGGAATCCGCAGGGCAATCAGCCCCAGCATTTT.

The V call is TRBV30, the J call TRBJ2-3; D unresolved. The V gene lost 3 bases and the J gene lost 2 bases, with 12 bases spanning the gap. Germline lookup yields CDR1 GTSNPN and CDR2 SVGIG (reference sequence). This CDR3 is built from 14 residues. The CDR3 here is CAWRSLGDTDTQYF. The CDR3 nucleotides read TGTGCCTGGAGGTCACTCGGCGACACAGATACGCAGTATTTT. Combining the CDR3 with reference TRBV30 and TRBJ2-3 gives the whole variable domain SQTIHQWPATLVQPVGSPLSLECTVEGTSNPNLYWYRQAAGRGLQLLFYSVGIGQISSEVPQNLSASRPQDRQFILSSKKLLLSDSGFYLCAWRSLGDTDTQYFGPGTRLTVL.

V usage is TRBV2 and J usage is TRBJ2-5, with a weak D call TRBD2 (6 bases). Germline V gene sequence: CDR1 SNHLY, CDR2 FYNNEI. V was trimmed by 7 bases and J by 5 bases, leaving 17 bases between them. This CDR3 has 14 amino acids. The CDR3 bases are TGTGCCAGCACGGACGGGGGAAACGGGGAGACCCAGTACTTC. It codes for CASTDGGNGETQYF.

V gene TRBV7-3 combines with J gene TRBJ2-3; a weak D match, TRBD2 (5 bases). This CDR3 spans 13 amino acids. Between the trimmed V and J ends, which lost 4 bases and 3 bases, there was a span of 8 bases. Germline V gene data show CDR1 as SGHTA and CDR2 as FQGTGA. The CDR3 coding sequence is TGTGCCAGCAGCTGGGTAGCGACAGATACGCAGTATTTT. This gives the protein CASSWVATDTQYF.

Note on this clone: A much more abundant neighbour one base away suggests this may be a read error. The chain uses TRBV4-3 and TRBJ2-1; D is unresolved. CDR3 size: 15 residues. The germline V gene has CDR1 LGHNA and CDR2 YSLEER. The CDR3 DNA reads as TGCGCCAGCAGCCAAAATGTGAACTCCTACGATGAGCAGTTCTTC. Translating it yields CASSQNVNSYDEQFF.

This clone turned up a few times. A much larger clone lies a single base off, so this may be a read error. The sample has other DNA sequences that encode this CDR3 too. This chain uses TRBV15 with TRBJ1-4, with D hard to call. Germline CDR1 LNHNV, CDR2 YYDKDF (reference sequence). With 0 bases removed from V and 11 bases from J, the gap between germline ends came to 16 bases. This CDR3 contains 15 residues. The CDR3 nucleotides read TGTGCCACCAGCAGAGATCGGCAGCGGTTGGGCAAACTGTTTTTT. This codes for CATSRDRQRLGKLFF.

The chain combines TRBV19 with TRBJ1-5; D unresolved. V was shortened by 10 bases and J by 5 bases, with 18 bases between the two germline ends. The CDR3 is 14 amino acids. Germline V gene sequence: CDR1 LNHDA, CDR2 SQIVND (reference sequence). Here the CDR3 reads CATLERNGDQPQHF. DNA for the CDR3: TGTGCCACCCTAGAGAGAAACGGTGATCAGCCCCAGCATTTT.

V is TRBV7-9 and J is TRBJ2-7; 11 bases map to TRBD2. The junction had 4 bases not matched to a gene; V was cut back by 1 base and J by 5 bases. Germline V gives CDR1 SEHNR, CDR2 FQNEAQ (reference sequence). This CDR3 comprises 15 residues. The CDR3 DNA is TGTGCCAGCAGCTTAGTACTAGCGGGAGCCAACGAGCAGTACTTC. This encodes CASSLVLAGANEQYF.

J is TRBJ2-4 and V is TRBV28; TRBD2 agrees at 14 bases. V shed 6 bases, J shed 15 bases, and the junction held 7 bases outside the gene matches. The CDR3 contains 13 residues. CDR1 is MDHEN, CDR2 SYDVKM, per germline. This CDR3 is CASSRRTSGRRYF. The CDR3 DNA is TGTGCCAGCAGCCGTCGGACTAGCGGGAGGAGGTACTTC.

The gene calls are TRBV5-1 and TRBJ2-1; a possible D gene is TRBD2 (6 bases). CDR3 length: 17 amino acids. With 2 bases removed from V and 5 bases from J, the gap between germline ends came to 20 bases. CDR1 SGHRS and CDR2 YFSETQ come from the germline V gene. This CDR3 is CASSLNPPGSANNEQFF. Written as DNA, the CDR3 is TGCGCCAGCAGCTTAAACCCCCCCGGGAGCGCGAACAATGAGCAGTTCTTC.

Only a few counts were recorded for this clone. CDR3 nucleotide sequence: TGTGCCAGCAGCTCCGCGGGGACGAACACCGGGGAGCTGTTTTTT. It translates to CASSSAGTNTGELFF. This rearrangement joins TRBV7-8 to TRBJ2-2, with D possibly being TRBD2 (6 bases). This CDR3 is built from 15 residues. The ends were cut back, 4 bases at V and 0 bases at J, with 9 bases in the middle. Germline V CDR1 and CDR2: SGHVS, FQNEAQ.

The gene calls are TRBV6-6 and TRBJ2-7; maybe TRBD2 (6 bases). This CDR3 contains 15 residues. Trimming shortened V by 6 bases and J by 2 bases, and 17 bases separated the two germline ends. Looked up from germline, CDR1 is MNHNY and CDR2 is SVGAGI (reference sequence). The CDR3 nucleotides are TGTGCCAGCAGCGTCCCCGGGAGAGGGACCTACGAGCAGTACTTC. Amino acids: CASSVPGRGTYEQYF.

This clone was counted a single time. The gene calls are TRBV28 and TRBJ2-1; 7 bases are shared with TRBD2. CDR1 is MDHEN, CDR2 SYDVKM, per germline. This CDR3 is 19 amino acids long. J lost 4 bases, V lost 10 bases, and 25 bases had no gene match. CDR3 protein: CATIGIRGSHQLTYNEQFF. In nucleotides, the CDR3 is TGTGCCACCATTGGAATTCGCGGGAGCCACCAACTAACTTACAATGAGCAGTTCTTC.

This chain links TRBV28 with TRBJ1-2, with 8 nucleotides matching TRBD1. The CDR3 totals 17 residues. J lost 4 bases, V lost 3 bases, and 13 bases had no gene match. CDR1 and CDR2 (germline): MDHEN, SYDVKM. The CDR3 DNA reads as TGTGCCAGCAGTTTTGACAGGGGCCCTATAGTGGTCTATGGCTACACCTTC. It is translated as CASSFDRGPIVVYGYTF.

This clone was seen only once. The chain joins TRBV10-3 to TRBJ2-7, with D tentatively TRBD2 (5 bases). The V end lost 5 bases, the J end lost 0 bases, and 11 bases lay between the germline ends. Germline V CDR1 and CDR2: ENHRY, SYGVKD. This CDR3 contains 14 residues. This CDR3 is CAISQSGSSYEQYF. CDR3 sequence (DNA): TGTGCCATCAGTCAAAGCGGTAGCTCCTACGAGCAGTACTTC.

The rearrangement uses TRBV19 and TRBJ2-7; D call uncertain. Looked up from germline, CDR1 is LNHDA and CDR2 is SQIVND (reference sequence). The length of the CDR3 is 11 residues. Trimming took 1 base from V and 6 from J, leaving 4 bases between them. DNA of the CDR3: TGTGCCAGTAGTATAGCGAGCGAGCAGTACTTC. Translated: CASSIASEQYF. Filled out from reference TRBV19 and TRBJ2-7, the complete variable domain reads DGGITQSPKYLFRKEGQNVTLSCEQNLNHDAMYWYRQDPGQGLRLIYYSQIVNDFQKGDIAEGYSVSREKKESFPLTVTSAQKNPTAFYLCASSIASEQYFGPGTRLTVT.

The V gene is TRBV7-2, the J gene TRBJ2-1; possible D gene TRBD2, 6 bases. The CDR3 has 15 residues. The germline V gene encodes CDR1 SGHTA and CDR2 FQGNSA. The V gene lost 1 base and the J gene lost 12 bases, with 19 bases spanning the gap. The CDR3 DNA sequence: TGTGCCAGCAGCTTAGACGGGAGTTGGGCCTACGTGCAGTTCTTC. It translates to CASSLDGSWAYVQFF.

The chain employs TRBV5-1 and TRBJ1-2; no definite D call. The CDR3 runs 14 residues. Trimming took 0 bases from V and 6 from J, leaving 12 bases between them. Germline CDR1 reads SGHRS; CDR2 reads YFSETQ. For the CDR3, the DNA is TGCGCCAGCAGCTTGGATCGACCTCCCGATGGCTACACCTTC. This codes for CASSLDRPPDGYTF.

As concerns this clone: This clone may be a read error of a much larger clone one base away. The chain couples TRBV28 to TRBJ2-5; D not certain. CDR3 length: 11 residues. V lost 2 bases, J lost 5 bases, and 3 bases lay in between. Germline CDR1 MDHEN, CDR2 SYDVKM. For the CDR3, the DNA is TGTGCCAGCAGTTTAGTGGAGACCCAGTACTTC. It is translated as CASSLVETQYF.

With respect to this clone: A far larger clone is a single base away, which makes a read error likely. The chain carries TRBV6-1 and TRBJ2-1; D is perhaps TRBD1 (6 bases). The CDR3 is 15 amino acids. Germline V lookup: CDR1 MNHNS, CDR2 SASEGT. The CDR3 here is CAGSVRTETYNEQFF. The CDR3 DNA is TGTGCCGGCAGTGTAAGGACAGAGACCTACAATGAGCAGTTCTTC.

V usage is TRBV6-6 and J usage is TRBJ2-7; D uncertain. Germline CDR1 is MNHNY and CDR2 is SVGAGI (reference sequence). CDR3 size: 11 residues. Trimming pared 8 bases from V and 3 bases from J, leaving 8 bases between. The chain's CDR3 is CASGPRYEQYF. Written as DNA, the CDR3 is TGTGCCAGCGGACCACGCTACGAGCAGTACTTC.

The chain uses TRBV2 and TRBJ2-2, with a tentative D call TRBD1 (7 bases). Trimming took 4 bases from V and 2 from J, leaving 20 bases between them. Per germline, CDR1 SNHLY and CDR2 FYNNEI. The CDR3 totals 18 residues. The CDR3: CASSGGDTGTANTGELFF. The CDR3 DNA is TGTGCCAGCAGTGGCGGGGATACGGGGACAGCAAACACCGGGGAGCTGTTTTTT.

The chain combines TRBV18 with TRBJ2-7; TRBD2 is a possible D gene (6 bases). This CDR3 has 13 residues. Between the trimmed V and J ends, which lost 6 bases and 6 bases, there was a span of 15 bases. Germline CDR1 and CDR2: KGHSH and LQKENI. In nucleotides, the CDR3 is TGTGCCAGCTCCGGGACTGGGCTTAGCGAGCAGTACTTC. As protein: CASSGTGLSEQYF. Based on the CDR3 plus reference TRBV18 and TRBJ2-7, the full variable domain is NAGVMQNPRHLVRRRGQEARLRCSPMKGHSHVYWYRQLPEEGLKFMVYLQKENIIDESGMPKERFSAEFPKEGPSILRIQQVVRGDSAAYFCASSGTGLSEQYFGPGTRLTVT.

For the CDR3, the DNA is TGCGCCAGCAGCCAAGATCAGAGCAGATGGGCCCAGTACTTC. It translates to CASSQDQSRWAQYF. This chain joins TRBV4-3 and TRBJ2-5; D not resolved. The CDR3 is 14 residues long. With 0 bases removed from V and 9 bases from J, the gap between germline ends came to 14 bases. Per the germline V gene, CDR1 is LGHNA and CDR2 is YSLEER.

V is TRBV15 and J is TRBJ2-7; D uncertain. The V gene lost 1 base and the J gene lost 2 bases, with 9 bases spanning the gap. Germline V gives CDR1 LNHNV, CDR2 YYDKDF (reference sequence). This CDR3 is 14 amino acids long. CDR3 sequence reads: CATSRGAPPYEQYF. For the CDR3, the DNA is TGTGCCACCAGCAGAGGAGCCCCCCCCTACGAGCAGTACTTC.

The chain recombines TRBV29-1 with TRBJ1-4; 8 nucleotides align to TRBD1. This CDR3 spans 14 amino acids. Germline V gene sequence: CDR1 SQVTM, CDR2 ANQGSEA. The ends lost 3 bases at V and 3 bases at J; junction bases unmatched: 3. CDR3 sequence reads: CSVDATGANEKLFF. Here the CDR3 DNA reads TGCAGCGTTGACGCGACAGGGGCTAATGAAAAACTGTTTTTT.

The chain couples TRBV4-1 to TRBJ2-7; D may be TRBD1 or TRBD2 (6 bases each). The germline V gene encodes CDR1 MGHRA and CDR2 YSYEKL. The V gene lost 5 bases and the J gene lost 0 bases, with 14 bases spanning the gap. The CDR3 sequence is 15 residues long. The CDR3 reads CASSRGVDFSYEQYF. The CDR3 DNA is TGCGCCAGCAGCAGGGGGGTAGACTTCTCCTACGAGCAGTACTTC.

The chain uses TRBV4-3 and TRBJ1-3; D is unresolved. CDR3 length equals 18 residues. Between the trimmed V and J ends, which lost 0 bases and 3 bases, there was a span of 18 bases. Germline CDR1 and CDR2: LGHNA and YSLEER. CDR3 nucleotide sequence: TGCGCCAGCAGCCAAGATTACCCGGGTAGATTAAGTGGAAACACCATATATTTT. Residues: CASSQDYPGRLSGNTIYF.